This T cell receptor (beta chain) emerged from a study of blood T cell repertoires in COVID-19. Looking at the study overall: Collection of acute and convalescent COVID-19 samples took place in the United States, Italy and Spain. Nucleic acid was either cDNA or gDNA, and it came from T cells, B-cell-depleted T cells, or PBMCs.

The V end was cut by 6 bases, the J end by 7 bases, with 15 bases between. Germline loops: CDR1 LNHDA, CDR2 SQIVND (reference sequence). The CDR3 contains 13 residues. Assay used: immunoSEQ multiplex PCR; TCRdb lists only in-frame clones, some missing. The table includes fewer than 400,000 clones, approximately 88% detected once. Participants were aged about 18 to 89 years from roughly 26 US areas. Participants were placed into cohorts based on the clinical history they reported. The chain links TRBV19 to TRBJ1-2; no definite D call. The clonotype was recovered from a young man who had recovered from COVID-19. Source material: PBMCs or T cells enriched from blood (not recorded which). The CDR3 DNA sequence: TGTGCCAGTAGCGGAAGAGGGTATTCTGGCTACACCTTC. Translating it yields CASSGRGYSGYTF.